This T cell receptor beta chain was recovered during a study of T cell repertoires in cytomegalovirus infection. Study-wide context: Peptides in the study included HLA-C-restricted and HLA-B-restricted CMV epitopes. An indication of both CMV infection and matching HLA type came from public TCR beta signatures. Regarding the study as a whole: HLA-C-restricted CMV-specific TCR beta clonotypes prevailed in the ex vivo response. Pooled public TCR beta family frequency picked out CMV carriers with the relevant HLA.

Concerning this clonotype itself: Its specificity is unknown.

Via MiXCR, TCRdb re-called the reads, giving one row per CDR3 protein. The sample lists tens of thousands of distinct CDR3 sequences, roughly a fifth occurring once. The CDR3 is 14 residues long. The germline gives CDR1 SGHVS, CDR2 FNYEAQ. V lost 0 bases and J lost 6; bases outside the gene matches: 1. V and J are TRBV7-6 and TRBJ2-1; TRBD2 matches at 8 bases. The TCR was taken from a human donor in good health (CMV status not recorded). Some clones in this sample may be carry-over from other donors' samples. The source material was CD8+ T cells from cultured PBMCs, sampled from culture after CMV antigen stimulation. This CDR3 is CASSLAGLGNEQFF. The CDR3, as DNA: TGTGCCAGCAGCTTAGCGGGACTAGGCAATGAGCAGTTCTTC.